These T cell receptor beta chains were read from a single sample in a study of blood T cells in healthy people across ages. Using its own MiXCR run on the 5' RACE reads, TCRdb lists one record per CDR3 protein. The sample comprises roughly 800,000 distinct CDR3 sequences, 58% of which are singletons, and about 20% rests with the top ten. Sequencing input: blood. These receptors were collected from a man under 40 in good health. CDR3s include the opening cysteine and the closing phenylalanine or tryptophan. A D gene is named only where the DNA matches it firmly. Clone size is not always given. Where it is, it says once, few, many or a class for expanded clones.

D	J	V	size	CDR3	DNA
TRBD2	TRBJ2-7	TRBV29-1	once	CSVRGLGNEQYF	TGCAGCGTTCGGGGACTAGGCAACGAGCAGTACTTC
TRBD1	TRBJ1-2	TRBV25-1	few	CASSESDRVAGYTF	TGTGCCAGCAGTGAATCTGACAGGGTGGCTGGCTACACCTTC
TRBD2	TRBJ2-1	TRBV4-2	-	CASSQDQLAGDNEQFF	TGTGCCAGCAGCCAAGATCAACTAGCGGGGGACAATGAGCAGTTCTTC
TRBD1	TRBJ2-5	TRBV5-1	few	CASSRDRGGREQYF	TGCGCCAGCAGCAGGGACAGGGGCGGGCGTGAGCAGTACTTC
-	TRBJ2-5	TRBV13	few	CASSLRGDQYF	TGTGCCAGCTCCCTTAGAGGGGACCAGTACTTC
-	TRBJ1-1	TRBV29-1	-	CSPVAQGNTEAFF	TGCAGCCCTGTAGCGCAGGGAAACACTGAAGCTTTCTTT
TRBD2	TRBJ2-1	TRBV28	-	CASSSPSGGAYNEQFF	TGTGCCAGCAGTTCACCTAGCGGGGGGGCCTACAATGAGCAGTTCTTC
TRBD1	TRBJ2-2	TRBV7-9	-	CASSPARDRSRTGELFF	TGTGCCAGCAGCCCCGCGCGGGACAGGAGTCGGACCGGGGAGCTGTTTTTT
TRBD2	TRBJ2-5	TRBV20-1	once	CSAPSSGGVNEQYF	TGCAGTGCCCCCTCTAGCGGGGGTGTCAATGAGCAGTACTTC
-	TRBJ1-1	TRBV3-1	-	CASSFESGNTEAFF	TGTGCCAGCAGCTTCGAGAGCGGGAACACTGAAGCTTTCTTT
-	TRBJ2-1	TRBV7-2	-	CASRRGNQQFF	TGTGCCAGCAGGAGGGGGAATCAGCAGTTCTTC
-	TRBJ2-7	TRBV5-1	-	CASSLESLDSYEQYF	TGCGCCAGCAGCTTGGAATCGCTCGATTCCTACGAGCAGTACTTC
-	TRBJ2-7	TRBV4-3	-	CASSQVALRDEQYF	TGCGCCAGCAGCCAAGTGGCACTAAGGGACGAGCAGTACTTC
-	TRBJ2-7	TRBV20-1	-	CSARDVRGSYEQYF	TGCAGTGCTAGAGATGTTAGGGGAAGCTACGAGCAGTACTTC